This T cell receptor beta chain was profiled in a study of blood T cell repertoires in COVID-19. Per the authors' pipeline: Amplification from reference gene primers served as the basis for estimated nucleated cell counts. This table comes from immunoSEQ multiplex PCR, and its TCRdb copy is limited to in-frame clones, with some not included. The V and J calls and clone size come from that table; D and trimming were worked out from the DNA. Here the sample spans under 130,000 clones, around 76% being singletons. The CDR3 loop spans 13 amino acids. Germline assignment: CDR1 SQVTM and CDR2 ANQGSEA. V gave up 6 bases and J gave up 0 bases, with 11 bases separating them.

Specimen: peripheral blood. This TCR derives from an older woman with acute or convalescent COVID-19. The chain has TRBV29-1 and TRBJ1-1; D is uncertain. The CDR3 loop reads CSVTGNLNTEAFF. The CDR3 DNA reads as TGCAGCGTCACGGGGAATTTGAACACTGAAGCTTTCTTT. The full variable domain, in which reference TRBV29-1 and TRBJ1-1 provide the parts outside the CDR3, is SAVISQKPSRDICQRGTSLTIQCQVDSQVTMMFWYRQQPGQSLTLIATANQGSEATYESGFVIDKFPISRPNLTFSTLTVSNMSPEDSSIYLCSVTGNLNTEAFFGQGTRLTVV.